This TCR beta chain was identified in a study of shared clonotypes between healthy human individuals. Notes on the study in general: Owing to a small donor count, the genetic and exposure-history diversity represented was limited.

V lost 0 bases and J 7 bases, leaving 10 bases between the germline ends. CDR1 is SGHRS, CDR2 YFSETQ, per germline. This CDR3 region has 13 residues. Remarks on this clone: Its specificity is unknown.

Repertoires were generated with immunoSEQ multiplex PCR, while TCRdb's copy carries only in-frame clones and drops some. The sample includes about 2.5 million clones, roughly 92% seen only once; the top ten take 0.37%. The gene calls are TRBV5-1 and TRBJ1-2; possible D gene TRBD1, 5 bases. Sequencing was carried out using naive CD4+ T cells from PBMCs. Subset: CD45RA+ positively selected. The sequence derives from a man aged 18 to 35 in good health. Some clones in this sample may be carry-over from other donors' samples. CDR3 loop: CASSLGQIPGYTF. The CDR3 bases are TGCGCCAGCAGCTTGGGACAGATTCCTGGCTACACCTTC.